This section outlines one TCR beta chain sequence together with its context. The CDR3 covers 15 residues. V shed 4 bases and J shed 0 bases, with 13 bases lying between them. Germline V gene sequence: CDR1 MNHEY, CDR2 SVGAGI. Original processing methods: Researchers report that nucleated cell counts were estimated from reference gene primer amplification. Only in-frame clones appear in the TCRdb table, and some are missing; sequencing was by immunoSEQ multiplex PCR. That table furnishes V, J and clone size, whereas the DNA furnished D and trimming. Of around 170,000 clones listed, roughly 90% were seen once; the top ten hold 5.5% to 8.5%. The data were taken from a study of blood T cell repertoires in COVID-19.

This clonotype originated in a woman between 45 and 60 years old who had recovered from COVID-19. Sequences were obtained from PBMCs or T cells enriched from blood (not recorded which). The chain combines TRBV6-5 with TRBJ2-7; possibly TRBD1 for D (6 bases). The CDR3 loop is CASSSGVGSSYEQYF. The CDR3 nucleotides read TGTGCCAGCAGTTCAGGGGTGGGCAGCTCCTACGAGCAGTACTTC.